Sequencing of this T cell receptor (beta chain) was carried out in a study of radiotherapy plus CTLA-4 blockade in lung cancer. Study-wide context: 18% of patients responded objectively, and 31% achieved disease control.

Method: immunoSEQ multiplex PCR; TCRdb's copy keeps in-frame clones and lacks some. This sample has some 66,000 clones, with over 75% found just once. V lost 5 bases and J lost 4; bases outside the gene matches: 6. The length of the CDR3 is 15 residues. Germline V gene data show CDR1 as MDHEN and CDR2 as SYDVKM. Sequenced here: peripheral blood, sampled from a patient treated with radiotherapy plus ipilimumab. The origin of this receptor is a human donor with non-small cell lung cancer who had a partial response to radiotherapy plus ipilimumab. V usage is TRBV28 and J usage is TRBJ2-2; 8 bases match TRBD1. The chain's CDR3 is CASSNAGQGTGELFF. The CDR3 region has the DNA TGTGCCAGCAGTAATGCAGGACAGGGCACCGGGGAGCTGTTTTTT. Full variable domain (outside the CDR3, taken from reference TRBV28 and TRBJ2-2): DVKVTQSSRYLVKRTGEKVFLECVQDMDHENMFWYRQDPGLGLRLIYFSYDVKMKEKGDIPEGYSVSREKKERFSLILESASTNQTSMYLCASSNAGQGTGELFFGEGSRLTVL.